These 8 T cell receptor beta chains were sequenced from one sample in a study of blood T cells in healthy people across ages. A second PCR, run for about 7 to 11 cycles, used a sample-barcoded 5' primer plus a J-beta primer mix. TCRdb reanalysed the 5' RACE reads using MiXCR and keeps one entry per CDR3 protein. The table has over 950,000 distinct CDR3 sequences, roughly 51% seen once. Specimen: blood. All receptors derive from a woman aged 55-69 years in good health.

This clonotype was recorded a few times. Here the CDR3 reads CATSQDSSYEQYF. The CDR3 DNA is TGTGCCACCTCGCAGGATAGCTCCTACGAGCAGTACTTC. V and J are TRBV15 and TRBJ2-7; D is uncertain. The length of the CDR3 is 13 residues. Trimming cost V 8 bases and J 0 bases, with 11 bases left between them. The germline V gene has CDR1 LNHNV and CDR2 YYDKDF (reference sequence).

The rearrangement uses TRBV27 and TRBJ1-1; D not resolved. The CDR3 extends over 15 amino acids. V lost 0 bases to trimming and J lost 0 bases, with 8 bases between them. The germline gives CDR1 MNHEY, CDR2 SMNVEV (reference sequence). This chain's CDR3 is CASSLSRSLNTEAFF. In nucleotides, the CDR3 is TGTGCCAGCAGTTTATCGCGGAGCCTGAACACTGAAGCTTTCTTT.

The chain combines TRBV9 with TRBJ2-3, with D tentatively TRBD1 (8 bases). V lost 2 bases, J lost 4 bases, and 14 bases lay in between. The CDR3 extends over 15 amino acids. Germline V gene sequence: CDR1 SGDLS, CDR2 YYNGEE. CDR3 sequence reads: CASSVQQGGSDTQYF. The CDR3, as DNA: TGTGCCAGCAGCGTTCAACAGGGGGGGTCAGATACGCAGTATTTT.

The CDR3 loop reads CAWSRGRRASKNIQYF. The CDR3 bases are TGTGCCTGGAGTCGAGGTCGACGGGCGTCCAAAAACATTCAGTACTTC. This chain links TRBV30 with TRBJ2-4; D unclear. Trimming removed 2 bases from V and 2 bases from J, with 16 bases in between. The CDR3 covers 16 residues. Germline CDR1 GTSNPN, CDR2 SVGIG (reference sequence).

The chain has TRBV7-9 and TRBJ2-1; D not resolved. CDR3 length: 14 amino acids. With 8 bases removed from V and 4 bases from J, the gap between germline ends came to 15 bases. The germline CDR1 and CDR2 sequences are SEHNR and FQNEAQ (reference sequence). For the CDR3, the DNA is TGTGCCAGCCTAACAGATAACATTTACAATGAGCAGTTCTTC. Translated: CASLTDNIYNEQFF.

The CDR3 region has the DNA TGTGCCTCGGGAGATGGTATCAACACTGAAGCTTTCTTT. It yields the protein CASGDGINTEAFF. The chain is built from TRBV30 and TRBJ1-1; unclear D gene. The CDR3 consists of 13 residues. V was shortened by 7 bases and J by 2 bases, with 14 bases between the two germline ends. Looked up from germline, CDR1 is GTSNPN and CDR2 is SVGIG (reference sequence).

The genes are TRBV29-1 and TRBJ1-5; maybe TRBD1 (5 bases). V was pared by 4 bases and J by 4 bases, with 14 bases between. The CDR3 totals 14 residues. Germline V gene lookup returns CDR1 SQVTM and CDR2 ANQGSEA. The CDR3 spells CSVGAGVGNQPQHF. CDR3 in DNA: TGCAGCGTTGGAGCGGGGGTGGGGAATCAGCCCCAGCATTTT.

The gene calls are TRBV20-1 and TRBJ1-5, with TRBD1 identical over 10 bases. The CDR3 is 16 amino acids. J was trimmed by 4 bases and V by 6 bases; bases with no gene match: 12. CDR1 is DFQATT and CDR2 is SNEGSKA in the germline V gene (reference sequence). In DNA, the CDR3 is TGCAGTGCCCGAAGGACAGGGGGAAAAATGAATCAGCCCCAGCATTTT. It specifies CSARRTGGKMNQPQHF.